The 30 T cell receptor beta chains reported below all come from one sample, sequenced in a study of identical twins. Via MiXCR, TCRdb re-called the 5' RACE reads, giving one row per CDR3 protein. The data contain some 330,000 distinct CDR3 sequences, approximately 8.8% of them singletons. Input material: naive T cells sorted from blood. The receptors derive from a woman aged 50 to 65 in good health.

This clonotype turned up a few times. Written as DNA, the CDR3 is TGTGCCAGCAGCTTACCCCGGGCTTACAATGAGCAGTTCTTC. Translating gives CASSLPRAYNEQFF. The genes are TRBV7-2 and TRBJ2-1; D call uncertain. The V and J ends lost 2 bases and 4 bases respectively, with 9 bases between them. The CDR3 totals 14 residues. Germline lookup yields CDR1 SGHTA and CDR2 FQGNSA.

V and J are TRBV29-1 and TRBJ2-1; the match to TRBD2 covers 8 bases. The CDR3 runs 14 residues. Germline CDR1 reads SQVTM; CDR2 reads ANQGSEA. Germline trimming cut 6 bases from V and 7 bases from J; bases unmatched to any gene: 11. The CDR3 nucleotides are TGCAGCGTATCAAGCGGGGGTACACATAATGAGCAGTTCTTC. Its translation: CSVSSGGTHNEQFF.

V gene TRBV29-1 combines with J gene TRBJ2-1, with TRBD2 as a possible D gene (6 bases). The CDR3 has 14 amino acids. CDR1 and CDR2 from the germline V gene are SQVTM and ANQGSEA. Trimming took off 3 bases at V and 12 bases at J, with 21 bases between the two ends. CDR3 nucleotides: TGCAGCGTTGACCAGGAGGGGCTGACCGGCCGGCAGTTCTTC. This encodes CSVDQEGLTGRQFF.

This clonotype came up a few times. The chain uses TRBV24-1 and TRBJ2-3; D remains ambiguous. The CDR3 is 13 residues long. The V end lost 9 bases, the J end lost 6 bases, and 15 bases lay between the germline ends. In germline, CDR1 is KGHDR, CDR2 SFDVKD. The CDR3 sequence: CATSGPNGDTQYF. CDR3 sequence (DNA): TGTGCCACCTCCGGGCCCAACGGGGATACGCAGTATTTT.

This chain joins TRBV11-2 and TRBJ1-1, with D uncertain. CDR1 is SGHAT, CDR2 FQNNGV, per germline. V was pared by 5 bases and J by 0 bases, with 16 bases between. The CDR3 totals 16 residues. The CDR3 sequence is CASSPGSGSLNTEAFF. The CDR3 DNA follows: TGTGCCAGCAGCCCCGGCTCGGGCAGCCTGAACACTGAAGCTTTCTTT.

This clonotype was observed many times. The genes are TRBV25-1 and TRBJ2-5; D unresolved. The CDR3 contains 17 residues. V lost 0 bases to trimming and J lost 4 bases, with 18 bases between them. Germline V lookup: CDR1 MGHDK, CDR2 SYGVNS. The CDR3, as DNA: TGTGCCAGCAGTGAATATACCGAGACAACCCTCGGAGAGACCCAGTACTTC. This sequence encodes CASSEYTETTLGETQYF.

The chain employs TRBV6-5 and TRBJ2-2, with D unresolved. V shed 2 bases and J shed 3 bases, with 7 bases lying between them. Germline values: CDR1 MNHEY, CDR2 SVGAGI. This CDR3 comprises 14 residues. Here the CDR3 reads CASSYQTYTGELFF. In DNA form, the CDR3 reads TGTGCCAGCAGTTACCAGACCTACACCGGGGAGCTGTTTTTT.

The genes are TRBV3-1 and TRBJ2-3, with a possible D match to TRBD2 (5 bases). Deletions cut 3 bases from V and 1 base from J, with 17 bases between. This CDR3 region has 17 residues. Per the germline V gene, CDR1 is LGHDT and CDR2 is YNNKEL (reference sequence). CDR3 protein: CASSHTSGSVRTDTQYF. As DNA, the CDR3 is TGTGCCAGCAGCCACACCTCGGGGAGTGTTCGCACAGATACGCAGTATTTT.

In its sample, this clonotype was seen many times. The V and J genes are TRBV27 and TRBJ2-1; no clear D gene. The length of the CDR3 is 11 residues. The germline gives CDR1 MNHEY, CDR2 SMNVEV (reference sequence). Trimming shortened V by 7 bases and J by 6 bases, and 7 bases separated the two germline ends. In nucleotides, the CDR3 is TGTGCCAGCATACTTGCCAATGAGCAGTTCTTC. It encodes CASILANEQFF.

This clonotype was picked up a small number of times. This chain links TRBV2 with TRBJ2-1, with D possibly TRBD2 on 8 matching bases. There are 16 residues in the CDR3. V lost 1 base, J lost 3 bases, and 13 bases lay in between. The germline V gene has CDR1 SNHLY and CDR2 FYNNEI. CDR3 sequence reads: CASSEVGRGLYNEQFF. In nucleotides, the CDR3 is TGTGCCAGCAGTGAAGTCGGGAGGGGGCTCTACAATGAGCAGTTCTTC. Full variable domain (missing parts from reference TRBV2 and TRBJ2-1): EPEVTQTPSHQVTQMGQEVILRCVPISNHLYFYWYRQILGQKVEFLVSFYNNEISEKSEIFDDQFSVERPDGSNFTLKIRSTKLEDSAMYFCASSEVGRGLYNEQFFGPGTRLTVL.

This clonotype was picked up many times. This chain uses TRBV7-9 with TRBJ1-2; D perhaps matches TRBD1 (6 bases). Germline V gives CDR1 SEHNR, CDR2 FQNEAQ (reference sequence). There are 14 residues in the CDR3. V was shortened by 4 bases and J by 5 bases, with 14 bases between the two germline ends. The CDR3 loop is CASSSAGGPYGYTF. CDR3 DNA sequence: TGTGCCAGCAGCTCTGCCGGGGGCCCGTATGGCTACACCTTC.

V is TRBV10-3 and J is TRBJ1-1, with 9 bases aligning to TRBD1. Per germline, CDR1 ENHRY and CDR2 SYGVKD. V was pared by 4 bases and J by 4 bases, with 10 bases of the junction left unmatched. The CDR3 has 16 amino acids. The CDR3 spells CAISGGDRVGGTEAFF. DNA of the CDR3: TGTGCCATCAGTGGCGGGGACAGGGTAGGTGGCACTGAAGCTTTCTTT.

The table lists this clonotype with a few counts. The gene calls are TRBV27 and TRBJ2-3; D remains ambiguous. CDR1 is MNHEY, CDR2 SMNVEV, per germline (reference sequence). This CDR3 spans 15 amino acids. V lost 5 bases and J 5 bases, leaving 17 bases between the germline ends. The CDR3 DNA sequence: TGTGCCAGCAGTGAAGTAGGGATCAACGAAGATACGCAGTATTTT. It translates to CASSEVGINEDTQYF.

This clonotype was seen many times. The CDR3 protein is CSVLLDRGNEQYF. The CDR3, as DNA: TGCAGTGTCCTTTTAGACAGGGGCAACGAGCAGTACTTC. This chain links TRBV20-1 with TRBJ2-7; 8 nucleotides agree with TRBD1. This CDR3 is built from 13 residues. CDR1 is DFQATT, CDR2 SNEGSKA, per germline (reference sequence). After removal of 7 bases from V and 5 bases from J, the junction contained 10 bases not matched to a gene.

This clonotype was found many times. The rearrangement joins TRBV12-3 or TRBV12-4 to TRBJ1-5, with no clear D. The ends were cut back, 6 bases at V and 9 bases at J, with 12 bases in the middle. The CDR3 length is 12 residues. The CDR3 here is CASSPGVPPQHF. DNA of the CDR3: TGTGCCAGCAGCCCCGGGGTGCCGCCCCAGCATTTT.

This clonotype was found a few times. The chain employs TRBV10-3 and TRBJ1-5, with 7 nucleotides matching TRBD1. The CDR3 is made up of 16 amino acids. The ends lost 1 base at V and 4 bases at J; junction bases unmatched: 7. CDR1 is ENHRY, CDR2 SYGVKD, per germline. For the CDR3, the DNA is TGTGCCATCAGTGAGTTCCAGGGACAGATAAATCAGCCCCAGCATTTT. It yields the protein CAISEFQGQINQPQHF.

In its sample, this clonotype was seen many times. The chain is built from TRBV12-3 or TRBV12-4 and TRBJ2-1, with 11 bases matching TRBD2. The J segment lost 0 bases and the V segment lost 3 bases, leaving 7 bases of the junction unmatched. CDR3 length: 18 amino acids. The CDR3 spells CASSFLASGRNSYNEQFF. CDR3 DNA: TGTGCCAGCAGTTTTTTGGCTAGCGGGAGGAACTCCTACAATGAGCAGTTCTTC.

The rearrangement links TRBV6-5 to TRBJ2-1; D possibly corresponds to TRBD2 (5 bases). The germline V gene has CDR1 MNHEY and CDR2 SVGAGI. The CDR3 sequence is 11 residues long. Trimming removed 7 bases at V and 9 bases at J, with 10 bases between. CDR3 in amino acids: CASTTGSEQFF. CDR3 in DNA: TGTGCCAGCACCACGGGATCTGAGCAGTTCTTC.

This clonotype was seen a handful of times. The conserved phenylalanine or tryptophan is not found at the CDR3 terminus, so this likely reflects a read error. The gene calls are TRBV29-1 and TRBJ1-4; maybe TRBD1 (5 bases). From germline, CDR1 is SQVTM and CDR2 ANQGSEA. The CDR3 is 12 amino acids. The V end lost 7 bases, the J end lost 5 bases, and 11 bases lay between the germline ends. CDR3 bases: TGCAGCGGCAGACAGCCCAATGAAAAACTGTTTCTT. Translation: CSGRQPNEKLFL.

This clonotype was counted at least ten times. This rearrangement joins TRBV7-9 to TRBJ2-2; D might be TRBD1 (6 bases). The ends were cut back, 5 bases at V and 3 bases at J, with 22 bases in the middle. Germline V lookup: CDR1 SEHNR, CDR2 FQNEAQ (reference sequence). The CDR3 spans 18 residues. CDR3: CASSPQTFGTLDTGELFF. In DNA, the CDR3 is TGTGCCAGCAGCCCGCAGACCTTCGGGACATTAGACACCGGGGAGCTGTTTTTT.

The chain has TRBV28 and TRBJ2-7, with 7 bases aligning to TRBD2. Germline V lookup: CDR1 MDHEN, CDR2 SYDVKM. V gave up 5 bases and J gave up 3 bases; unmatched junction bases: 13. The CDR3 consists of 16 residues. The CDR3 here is CASSPDGGRLGYEQYF. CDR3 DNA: TGTGCCAGCAGTCCCGACGGGGGGAGGTTGGGCTACGAGCAGTACTTC. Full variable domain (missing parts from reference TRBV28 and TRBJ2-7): DVKVTQSSRYLVKRTGEKVFLECVQDMDHENMFWYRQDPGLGLRLIYFSYDVKMKEKGDIPEGYSVSREKKERFSLILESASTNQTSMYLCASSPDGGRLGYEQYFGPGTRLTVT.

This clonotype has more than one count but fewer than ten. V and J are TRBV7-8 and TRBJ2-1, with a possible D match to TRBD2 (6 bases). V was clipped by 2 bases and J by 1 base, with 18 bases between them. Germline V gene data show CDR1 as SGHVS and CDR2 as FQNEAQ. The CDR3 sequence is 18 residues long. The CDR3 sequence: CASSLMFAAGRSYNEQFF. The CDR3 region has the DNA TGTGCCAGCAGCTTAATGTTTGCGGCGGGACGATCCTACAATGAGCAGTTCTTC.

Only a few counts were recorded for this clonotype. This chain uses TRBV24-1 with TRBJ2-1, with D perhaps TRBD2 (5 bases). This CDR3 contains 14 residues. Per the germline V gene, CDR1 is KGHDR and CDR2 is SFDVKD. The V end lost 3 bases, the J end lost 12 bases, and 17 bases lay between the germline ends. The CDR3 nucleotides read TGTGCCACCAGTGATCAAATCGGGGTACGGGGGCAGTTCTTC. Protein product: CATSDQIGVRGQFF.

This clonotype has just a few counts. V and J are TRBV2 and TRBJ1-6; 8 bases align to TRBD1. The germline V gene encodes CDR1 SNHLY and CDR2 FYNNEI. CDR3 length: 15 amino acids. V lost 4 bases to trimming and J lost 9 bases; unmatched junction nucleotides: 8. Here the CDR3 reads CASSGTGGIGSPLHF. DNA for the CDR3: TGTGCCAGCAGTGGCACAGGGGGTATAGGTTCACCCCTCCACTTT. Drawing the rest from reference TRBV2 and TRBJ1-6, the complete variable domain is EPEVTQTPSHQVTQMGQEVILRCVPISNHLYFYWYRQILGQKVEFLVSFYNNEISEKSEIFDDQFSVERPDGSNFTLKIRSTKLEDSAMYFCASSGTGGIGSPLHFGNGTRLTVT.

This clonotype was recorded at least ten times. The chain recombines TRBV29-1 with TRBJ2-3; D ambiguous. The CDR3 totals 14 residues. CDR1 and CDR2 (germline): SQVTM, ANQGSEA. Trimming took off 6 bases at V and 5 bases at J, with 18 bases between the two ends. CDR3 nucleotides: TGCAGCGTATCTCGCGCCCCGACGGGAGATACGCAGTATTTT. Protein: CSVSRAPTGDTQYF.

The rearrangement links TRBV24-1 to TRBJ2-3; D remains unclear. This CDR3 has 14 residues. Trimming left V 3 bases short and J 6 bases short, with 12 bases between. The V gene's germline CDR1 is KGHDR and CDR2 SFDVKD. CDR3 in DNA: TGTGCCACCAGTGATAGGATTACGTGGGATACGCAGTATTTT. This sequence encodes CATSDRITWDTQYF.

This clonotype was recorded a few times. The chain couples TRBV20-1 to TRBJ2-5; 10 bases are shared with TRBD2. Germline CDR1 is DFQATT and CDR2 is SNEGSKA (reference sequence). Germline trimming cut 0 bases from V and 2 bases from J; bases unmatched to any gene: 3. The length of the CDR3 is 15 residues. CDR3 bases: TGCAGTGCTAGAGAGGGTAGCGGGAGGCAAGAGACCCAGTACTTC. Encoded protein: CSAREGSGRQETQYF.

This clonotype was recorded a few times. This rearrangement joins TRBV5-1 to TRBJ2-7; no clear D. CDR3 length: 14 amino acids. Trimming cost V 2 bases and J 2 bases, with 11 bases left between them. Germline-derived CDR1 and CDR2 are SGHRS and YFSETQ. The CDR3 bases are TGCGCCAGCAGCTTAAGGACCGGACCCTACGAGCAGTACTTC. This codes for CASSLRTGPYEQYF.

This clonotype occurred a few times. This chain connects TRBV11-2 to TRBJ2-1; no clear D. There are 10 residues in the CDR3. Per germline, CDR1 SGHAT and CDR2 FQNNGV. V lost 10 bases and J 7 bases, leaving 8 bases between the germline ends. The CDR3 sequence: CATGWNEQFF. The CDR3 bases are TGTGCCACCGGTTGGAATGAGCAGTTCTTC.

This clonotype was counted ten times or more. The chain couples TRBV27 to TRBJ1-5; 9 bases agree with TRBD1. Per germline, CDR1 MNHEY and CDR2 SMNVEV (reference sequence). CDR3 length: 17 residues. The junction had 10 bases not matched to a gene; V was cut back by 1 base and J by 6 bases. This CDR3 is CASSLYMGQGWRQPQHF. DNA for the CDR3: TGTGCCAGCAGTTTATACATGGGACAGGGATGGCGTCAGCCCCAGCATTTT.